The rows below give T cell receptor beta chains drawn from one sample of a study of T-cell reconstitution after alpha-beta-depleted transplantation in children. A single record per CDR3 protein comes from TCRdb applying MiXCR to the PCR reads. The sample holds a few hundred thousand distinct CDR3 sequences; around 13% are singletons and the top ten take around 2.2%. The source was PBMCs, mostly from graft donor cells, collected 360 days after TCRalphabeta/CD19-depleted stem cell transplant. The source of these receptors is a male patient aged 10 to 17 who had a stem cell transplant for acute myeloid leukemia, so the T cells may come from the graft donor. Each CDR3 is given with its conserved first and last residue. The D gene is left open where the match is weak. The size of a clone is reported for some rows only, either as once, few or many, or as a class for expanded clones.

cdr3_aa	cdr3_nt	d_call	v_call	j_call	clone_size
CASSRDRGLRTDTQYF	TGTGCCAGCAGCCGAGACAGGGGGCTTAGAACAGATACGCAGTATTTT	TRBD1	TRBV7-2	TRBJ2-3	few
CSVTKGWDETQYF	TGCAGTGTCACGAAGGGGTGGGACGAGACCCAGTACTTC	.	TRBV20-1	TRBJ2-5	many
CASSWTSGRASSYNEQFF	TGTGCCAGCAGCTGGACTAGCGGGAGGGCCAGCTCCTACAATGAGCAGTTCTTC	TRBD2	TRBV6-2/TRBV6-3	TRBJ2-1	few
CASSLSIGRGQETQYF	TGTGCCAGCAGCCTCTCGATTGGGCGGGGACAAGAGACCCAGTACTTC	.	TRBV7-2	TRBJ2-5	.
CASSLVRAGLHEQYF	TGTGCCAGCAGCTTAGTTCGTGCAGGGTTACACGAGCAGTACTTC	.	TRBV7-9	TRBJ2-7	.
CSARNFGGPNTEAFF	TGCAGTGCTAGGAATTTCGGGGGCCCGAACACTGAAGCTTTCTTT	.	TRBV20-1	TRBJ1-1	few
CASSSPILGTNVLTF	TGTGCCAGCAGCTCTCCAATCCTTGGGACCAACGTCCTGACTTTC	.	TRBV7-2	TRBJ2-6	.
CASSPRLAGETQYF	TGTGCCAGCAGCCCTCGACTAGCCGGGGAGACCCAGTACTTC	TRBD2	TRBV28	TRBJ2-5	many
CASSSRSRLAGVDTQYF	TGTGCCAGCAGCTCCCGTAGCCGACTAGCGGGAGTAGATACGCAGTATTTT	TRBD2	TRBV7-2	TRBJ2-3	.
CASSQDRADGGTQYF	TGCGCCAGCAGCCAAGATCGGGCGGATGGTGGTACGCAGTATTTT	.	TRBV4-3	TRBJ2-3	.